The rows below give T cell receptor beta chains drawn from one sample of a study of CD8 T cell repertoires and HIV-1 epitope variants. Clones were read by immunoSEQ multiplex PCR, and TCRdb kept only the in-frame ones, dropping some. The data show about 5,000 clones, with roughly 64% seen just once and approximately 48% held by the top ten. No antigen has been assigned to these receptors. The material sequenced was cultured CD8+ T cells derived from PBMCs. These receptor sequences come from a male donor with HIV. Both conserved end residues are part of each CDR3. D genes are given only for firm matches. Clone sizes are given selectively: once, few, many, or a class where the clone is expanded.

j_gene,abundance,d_gene,v_gene,CDR3nt,CDR3aa
TRBJ2-7,few,.,TRBV7-6,TGTGCCAGCAGCTTACTGGACGGATCCTACGAGCAGTACTTC,CASSLLDGSYEQYF
TRBJ2-1,.,TRBD2,TRBV15,TGTGCCACCAGCACCGCAAGGGGGCTAGCGGGAGCTCAGTTCTTC,CATSTARGLAGAQFF
TRBJ1-1,.,.,TRBV28,TGTGCCAGCAGGCCCCCCCTCCAGAACACTGAAGCTTTCTTT,CASRPPLQNTEAFF
TRBJ2-7,medium-sized,TRBD1,TRBV5-6,TGTGCCAGCAGCTGGCAGTCGACCAGGGGGCTATACGAGCAGTACTTC,CASSWQSTRGLYEQYF
TRBJ1-4,.,.,TRBV28,TGTGCCAGCAGTTTATTAGGGGGGGCTAATGAAAAACTGTTTTTT,CASSLLGGANEKLFF
TRBJ2-1,once,TRBD2,TRBV7-9,TGTGCCAGCAGGAAAACAGCGGGAGGGCCCTACAATGAGCAGTTCTTC,CASRKTAGGPYNEQFF
TRBJ2-7,.,.,TRBV7-9,TGTGCCAGCAGCCACGATACCGGGACAACTTCCTACGAGCAGTACTTC,CASSHDTGTTSYEQYF
TRBJ2-1,.,.,TRBV27,TGTGCCAGCAGGCCAACGGCGGGACGGAGCTCCTACAATGAGCAGTTCTTC,CASRPTAGRSSYNEQFF
TRBJ1-5,.,.,TRBV28,TGTGCCAGCAGTAGTTTTGGGACACCGAATAGCAATCAGCCCCAGCATTTT,CASSSFGTPNSNQPQHF
TRBJ2-7,few,TRBD2,TRBV4-2,TGTGCCAGCAGCCAAGCGGGGGGACAGCAGTACTTC,CASSQAGGQQYF
TRBJ2-2,.,.,TRBV7-9,TGTGCCAGCGCGGTCCTGAACACCGGGGAGCTGTTTTTT,CASAVLNTGELFF
TRBJ1-1,few,TRBD1,TRBV6-5,TGTGCCAGCAGTTACGCGAACAGGGGGATGAACACTGAAGCTTTCTTT,CASSYANRGMNTEAFF
TRBJ2-5,.,.,TRBV9,TGTGCCAGCACCAGCCCGAGGACCCAGTACTTC,CASTSPRTQYF
TRBJ1-2,few,.,TRBV11-2,TGTGCCAGCGGCAGGGACGACTATGGCTACACCTTC,CASGRDDYGYTF
TRBJ1-2,.,.,TRBV10-3,TGTGCCATCATCATTCCACAGGGTAACGGCTACACCTTC,CAIIIPQGNGYTF
TRBJ2-1,.,.,TRBV27,TGTGCCAGCAGTTCGGGACCTTACAATGAGCAGTTCTTC,CASSSGPYNEQFF
TRBJ1-1,.,TRBD1,TRBV7-8,TGTGCCAGCAGCCACCGACAGGGGGCGCGAACTGAAGCTTTCTTT,CASSHRQGARTEAFF
TRBJ1-4,.,.,TRBV19,TGTGCCAGTAGTACTTACCGGGACATCAATGAAAAACTGTTTTTT,CASSTYRDINEKLFF
TRBJ2-5,.,.,TRBV28,TGTGCCAGCAGTTCTAGACTATTACAAGAGACCCAGTACTTC,CASSSRLLQETQYF
TRBJ2-1,.,TRBD2,TRBV7-2,TGTGCCAGCAGCCAACGCGGGGGGGGGACGTACGCGAATGAGCAGTTCTTC,CASSQRGGGTYANEQFF
TRBJ2-3,.,TRBD2,TRBV10-2,TGCGCCAGCAGTGAAACGCTAGCGGGGACAGATACGCAGTATTTT,CASSETLAGTDTQYF